Shown below are 21 T cell receptor beta chains from a single sample sequenced in a study of blood T cell repertoires in COVID-19. Profiling relied on immunoSEQ multiplex PCR, and the TCRdb table lists in-frame clones only, not all of them. This table has around 130,000 clones, under 85% appearing once. Sequencing was performed on PBMCs or T cells enriched from blood (not recorded which). Every receptor here comes from a man between 25 and 39 years old who had recovered from COVID-19.

The chain recombines TRBV6-5 with TRBJ2-3, with D tentatively TRBD1 (6 bases). Germline CDR1 reads MNHEY; CDR2 reads SVGAGI. Trimming took 4 bases from V and 3 from J, leaving 14 bases between them. This CDR3 is built from 15 residues. CDR3 loop: CASSSGTGKTDTQYF. CDR3 sequence (DNA): TGTGCCAGCAGTTCAGGCACAGGGAAAACAGATACGCAGTATTTT.

The rearrangement links TRBV2 to TRBJ2-7; D is perhaps TRBD1 (5 bases). Germline values: CDR1 SNHLY, CDR2 FYNNEI. Trimming pared 3 bases from V and 3 bases from J, leaving 15 bases between. The CDR3 runs to 15 residues. Here the CDR3 reads CASSDRESRIYEQYV. The CDR3 coding sequence is TGTGCCAGCAGTGACAGGGAAAGTCGAATCTACGAGCAGTACGTC.

The chain couples TRBV5-4 to TRBJ2-1, with 9 bases that match TRBD2. The V gene end was trimmed by 3 bases and the J gene end by 4 bases; junction bases not matched to a gene: 5. This CDR3 is 15 amino acids long. Germline V gene lookup returns CDR1 SGHNT and CDR2 YYREEE (reference sequence). CDR3 sequence reads: CASSSLAGEYNEQFF. The CDR3 DNA reads as TGTGCCAGCAGCTCGTTAGCGGGGGAGTACAATGAGCAGTTCTTC.

V usage is TRBV6-5 and J usage is TRBJ1-1; D might be TRBD1 (6 bases). In germline, CDR1 is MNHEY, CDR2 SVGAGI. Trimming shortened V by 2 bases and J by 7 bases, and 20 bases separated the two germline ends. CDR3 length: 16 amino acids. In nucleotides, the CDR3 is TGTGCCAGCAGTTACATCCGGACAGCCAATGAACTTGAAGCTTTCTTT. Amino acids: CASSYIRTANELEAFF.

J is TRBJ2-7 and V is TRBV5-4; no clear D. V lost 0 bases to trimming and J lost 2 bases, with 9 bases between them. The CDR3 has 14 residues. Germline assignment: CDR1 SGHNT and CDR2 YYREEE (reference sequence). The CDR3 spells CASSLVAPAYEQYF. Here the CDR3 DNA reads TGTGCCAGCAGCTTGGTGGCACCCGCCTACGAGCAGTACTTC.

This chain links TRBV5-1 with TRBJ1-1; the D gene is possibly TRBD1 (6 bases). Germline V CDR1 and CDR2: SGHRS, YFSETQ. V was shortened by 1 base and J by 4 bases, with 17 bases between the two germline ends. This CDR3 spans 16 amino acids. The chain's CDR3 is CASSLSSQGVGTEAFF. CDR3 bases: TGCGCCAGCAGCTTGAGCTCACAGGGAGTGGGCACTGAAGCTTTCTTT.

The chain carries TRBV5-1 and TRBJ2-3, with D maybe TRBD2 (6 bases). The germline gives CDR1 SGHRS, CDR2 YFSETQ. V was pared by 6 bases and J by 2 bases, with 19 bases between. The CDR3 totals 16 residues. CDR3 nucleotides: TGCGCCAGCACCTGGGGGGTCACCCTCTCCACAGATACGCAGTATTTT. It codes for CASTWGVTLSTDTQYF.

The chain employs TRBV7-9 and TRBJ1-4, with a weak D call TRBD1 (6 bases). The CDR3 sequence is 14 residues long. Looked up from germline, CDR1 is SEHNR and CDR2 is FQNEAQ (reference sequence). V was pared by 5 bases and J by 7 bases, with 14 bases between. The CDR3 spells CASSPAEGGEKLFF. Written as DNA, the CDR3 is TGTGCCAGCAGCCCAGCAGAAGGGGGTGAAAAACTGTTTTTT.

V gene TRBV27 combines with J gene TRBJ1-5, with D maybe TRBD1 (6 bases). V dropped 5 bases and J dropped 1 base, with 18 bases sitting between them. The germline V gene has CDR1 MNHEY and CDR2 SMNVEV (reference sequence). The CDR3 loop spans 17 amino acids. The CDR3 loop is CASSTEGGAMSNQPQHF. The CDR3 DNA reads TGTGCCAGCAGTACCGAAGGGGGGGCGATGAGCAATCAGCCCCAGCATTTT.

This clone has only one observation. The chain couples TRBV6-5 to TRBJ1-1; D is unresolved. This CDR3 spans 12 amino acids. V dropped 7 bases and J dropped 4 bases, with 10 bases sitting between them. Looked up from germline, CDR1 is MNHEY and CDR2 is SVGAGI. CDR3 loop: CASKGGGTEAFF. Here the CDR3 DNA reads TGTGCCAGCAAGGGAGGAGGCACTGAAGCTTTCTTT.

Here the CDR3 DNA reads TGTGCCAGCAGCTTACCCGGACTAGCGGGAGAGGCTGAGCAGTTCTTC. It is translated as CASSLPGLAGEAEQFF. The rearrangement links TRBV7-3 to TRBJ2-1; 13 nucleotides line up with TRBD2. V was pared by 2 bases and J by 9 bases, with 7 bases of the junction left unmatched. The CDR3 spans 16 residues. In germline, CDR1 is SGHTA, CDR2 FQGTGA. Full variable domain (missing parts from reference TRBV7-3 and TRBJ2-1): GAGVSQTPSNKVTEKGKYVELRCDPISGHTALYWYRQSLGQGPEFLIYFQGTGAADDSGLPNDRFFAVRPEGSVSTLKIQRTERGDSAVYLCASSLPGLAGEAEQFFGPGTRLTVL.

The chain combines TRBV9 with TRBJ1-6; 8 bases align to TRBD1. The germline gives CDR1 SGDLS, CDR2 YYNGEE. The CDR3 has 16 residues. With V trimmed by 3 bases and J by 7 bases, 9 bases remained unmatched. The DNA of the CDR3 is TGTGCCAGCAGCGCGACAGGGGCGAGTAGGAATTCACCCCTCCACTTT. Protein product: CASSATGASRNSPLHF.

The gene calls are TRBV27 and TRBJ1-2; 7 bases match TRBD1. There are 13 residues in the CDR3. J was trimmed by 5 bases and V by 5 bases; bases with no gene match: 5. The germline CDR1 and CDR2 sequences are MNHEY and SMNVEV (reference sequence). For the CDR3, the DNA is TGTGCCAGCAGTACGCCAGGGGGTTATGGCTACACCTTC. Its translation is CASSTPGGYGYTF.

This chain links TRBV5-1 with TRBJ2-7, with 7 bases matching TRBD1. J was trimmed by 0 bases and V by 1 base; bases with no gene match: 7. The germline gives CDR1 SGHRS, CDR2 YFSETQ. CDR3 size: 16 residues. CDR3 protein: CASSLRQGQSSYEQYF. CDR3 bases: TGCGCCAGCAGCTTGAGGCAGGGACAGAGCTCCTACGAGCAGTACTTC.

The CDR3 region is CASSLFGGGDTEAFF. The CDR3 bases are TGCGCCAGCAGCTTGTTCGGGGGAGGAGATACTGAAGCTTTCTTT. The chain has TRBV5-1 and TRBJ1-1; weak D call: TRBD1 (5 bases). The CDR3 consists of 15 residues. Trimming pared 1 base from V and 5 bases from J, leaving 15 bases between. The germline CDR1 and CDR2 sequences are SGHRS and YFSETQ.

This chain connects TRBV7-9 to TRBJ2-1; weak D call: TRBD2 (6 bases). Trimming took 5 bases from V and 0 from J, leaving 14 bases between them. There are 16 residues in the CDR3. CDR1 is SEHNR and CDR2 is FQNEAQ in the germline V gene (reference sequence). The CDR3 coding sequence is TGTGCCAGCAGCCCGTTGCGGGGCAGCTCCTACAATGAGCAGTTCTTC. Residues: CASSPLRGSSYNEQFF.

The genes are TRBV5-1 and TRBJ1-3; 8 nucleotides line up with TRBD1. CDR1 and CDR2 (germline): SGHRS, YFSETQ. The CDR3 sequence is 14 residues long. V dropped 1 base and J dropped 8; count of bases not matched to a gene: 5. The CDR3 nucleotides are TGCGCCAGCAGCTTGACAGGGGGATGGGACACCATATATTTT. Residues: CASSLTGGWDTIYF.

The rearrangement joins TRBV30 to TRBJ1-5; no clear D gene. CDR3 length: 13 amino acids. Trimming pared 2 bases from V and 2 bases from J, leaving 7 bases between. The germline V gene encodes CDR1 GTSNPN and CDR2 SVGIG (reference sequence). CDR3: CAWSRQGNQPQHF. The CDR3 coding sequence is TGTGCCTGGAGTCGTCAGGGCAATCAGCCCCAGCATTTT.

CDR3 region: CASSLPGAAHGYTF. CDR3 nucleotides: TGTGCCAGCAGCCTACCGGGTGCGGCTCATGGCTACACCTTC. The chain has TRBV7-9 and TRBJ1-2; D is undetermined. The CDR3 runs 14 residues. Germline assignment: CDR1 SEHNR and CDR2 FQNEAQ (reference sequence). V shed 5 bases and J shed 6 bases, with 16 bases lying between them.

The chain joins TRBV27 to TRBJ2-2, with 8 bases matching TRBD1. Germline CDR1 reads MNHEY; CDR2 reads SMNVEV (reference sequence). This CDR3 has 15 amino acids. V was pared by 4 bases and J by 4 bases, with 5 bases of the junction left unmatched. The chain's CDR3 is CASSSRQGFTGELFF. CDR3 nucleotides: TGTGCCAGCAGTTCTCGACAGGGGTTCACCGGGGAGCTGTTTTTT.

This clone was seen a handful of times. The chain has TRBV2 and TRBJ1-1, with TRBD1 matching over 9 bases. CDR1 and CDR2 (germline): SNHLY, FYNNEI. V dropped 8 bases and J dropped 2; count of bases not matched to a gene: 3. There are 13 residues in the CDR3. The CDR3 region is CASQGQGNTEAFF. In DNA form, the CDR3 reads TGTGCCAGCCAGGGACAGGGCAACACTGAAGCTTTCTTT.